One and the same sample provided the 21 T cell receptor beta chains below, sequenced in a study of T cell responses to AZD1222 COVID-19 vaccine. Generated by immunoSEQ multiplex PCR, the TCRdb table keeps only in-frame clones and is missing some. Among approximately 180,000 clones listed, 90% to 95% were seen once. Source: peripheral blood, taken on day 0 of AZD1222 vaccination. These receptors were collected from an adult in good health.

CDR3 in amino acids: CASSPQGSAGQPQHF. In DNA, the CDR3 is TGCGCCAGCAGCCCCCAGGGTTCGGCAGGTCAGCCCCAGCATTTT. The V and J genes are TRBV5-1 and TRBJ1-5; perhaps TRBD1 as D (5 bases). Germline V lookup: CDR1 SGHRS, CDR2 YFSETQ. The CDR3 is 15 amino acids. V dropped 4 bases and J dropped 6 bases, with 17 bases sitting between them.

The chain combines TRBV19 with TRBJ1-1; D gene uncertain. This CDR3 contains 12 residues. The germline V gene has CDR1 LNHDA and CDR2 SQIVND (reference sequence). V was clipped by 7 bases and J by 0 bases, with 6 bases between them. This chain's CDR3 is CASKTVNTEAFF. CDR3 bases: TGTGCCAGTAAGACGGTGAACACTGAAGCTTTCTTT.

This clone is a singleton in its sample. This chain joins TRBV3-1 (or the pseudogene TRBV3-2) and TRBJ1-5; D not resolved. Germline loops: CDR1 LGHDT, CDR2 YNNKEL (reference sequence). CDR3 length equals 15 residues. The V gene lost 4 bases and the J gene lost 1 base, with 11 bases spanning the gap. The CDR3 loop is CASSPSVQSNQPQHF. The CDR3 bases are TGTGCCAGCAGCCCTTCTGTCCAAAGCAATCAGCCCCAGCATTTT.

CDR3 nucleotides: TGTGCCAGCTCACCAGGCGTCTCTGGAAACACCATATATTTT. Protein: CASSPGVSGNTIYF. V is TRBV18 and J is TRBJ1-3, with D unresolved. The ends were cut back, 2 bases at V and 0 bases at J, with 5 bases in the middle. There are 14 residues in the CDR3. Germline V gene sequence: CDR1 KGHSH, CDR2 LQKENI.

The sample holds a few counts of this clone. The chain uses TRBV29-1 and TRBJ1-2; D is ambiguous. CDR1 is SQVTM, CDR2 ANQGSEA, per germline. V was shortened by 3 bases and J by 3 bases, with 11 bases between the two germline ends. CDR3 length: 13 residues. CDR3 amino acids: CSVEEDGYYGYTF. The CDR3 nucleotides read TGCAGCGTTGAGGAGGACGGATACTATGGCTACACCTTC.

This clone was detected only once. The rearrangement uses TRBV24-1 and TRBJ1-1, with no clear D. The CDR3 consists of 13 residues. Germline V gene sequence: CDR1 KGHDR, CDR2 SFDVKD. Trimming pared 6 bases from V and 2 bases from J, leaving 9 bases between. The CDR3 DNA reads as TGTGCCACCAGTCAAGGGCCAAACACTGAAGCTTTCTTT. Translating gives CATSQGPNTEAFF.

V and J are TRBV5-1 and TRBJ1-1, with TRBD1 matching over 7 bases. CDR1 and CDR2 from the germline V gene are SGHRS and YFSETQ. V dropped 5 bases and J dropped 1; count of bases not matched to a gene: 5. The CDR3 is made up of 14 amino acids. In DNA form, the CDR3 reads TGCGCCAGCAGGTCCGGGACAGCGAACACTGAAGCTTTCTTT. It encodes CASRSGTANTEAFF.

This rearrangement joins TRBV7-9 to TRBJ2-1, with D unresolved. Trimming left V 2 bases short and J 7 bases short, with 12 bases between. There are 14 residues in the CDR3. CDR1 is SEHNR, CDR2 FQNEAQ, per germline (reference sequence). The DNA of the CDR3 is TGTGCCAGCAGCTTATTAGGCTCCATGAATGAGCAGTTCTTC. It is translated as CASSLLGSMNEQFF.

The chain links TRBV28 to TRBJ1-1, with 8 bases matching TRBD1. This CDR3 spans 14 amino acids. V dropped 6 bases and J dropped 5; count of bases not matched to a gene: 8. Germline V gives CDR1 MDHEN, CDR2 SYDVKM. This chain's CDR3 is CASSLDRVGTEAFF. In nucleotides, the CDR3 is TGTGCCAGCAGCCTGGACAGGGTGGGGACTGAAGCTTTCTTT.

The genes are TRBV19 and TRBJ2-3; 11 nucleotides match TRBD2. This CDR3 has 17 residues. Germline V CDR1 and CDR2: LNHDA, SQIVND (reference sequence). Trimming cost V 5 bases and J 1 base; bases outside gene matches: 8. The DNA for the CDR3 is TGTGCCAGTAGTCGTACCGGGACTAGCGGCGGCACAGATACGCAGTATTTT. Its translation: CASSRTGTSGGTDTQYF.

V is TRBV27 and J is TRBJ2-6; D gene uncertain. With 4 bases removed from V and 0 bases from J, the gap between germline ends came to 7 bases. CDR1 is MNHEY, CDR2 SMNVEV, per germline (reference sequence). This CDR3 has 15 residues. The CDR3 protein is CASSSSFSGANVLTF. CDR3 in DNA: TGTGCCAGCAGTTCCAGCTTCTCTGGGGCCAACGTCCTGACTTTC. Variable domain in full (rest from reference TRBV27 and TRBJ2-6): EAQVTQNPRYLITVTGKKLTVTCSQNMNHEYMSWYRQDPGLGLRQIYYSMNVEVTDKGDVPEGYKVSRKEKRNFPLILESPSPNQTSLYFCASSSSFSGANVLTFGAGSRLTVL.

This clone has more than one count but fewer than ten. The chain employs TRBV10-3 and TRBJ2-1; no reliable D call. V was pared by 3 bases and J by 4 bases, with 7 bases between. Germline CDR1 and CDR2: ENHRY and SYGVKD. The CDR3 runs to 13 residues. This CDR3 is CAISEGSYNEQFF. The CDR3 DNA reads TGTGCCATCAGTGAAGGTAGTTACAATGAGCAGTTCTTC.

This clone was seen a single time. This chain links TRBV4-1 with TRBJ2-3; D is uncertain. The V and J ends lost 0 bases and 0 bases respectively, with 13 bases between them. Germline V gene lookup returns CDR1 MGHRA and CDR2 YSYEKL. The CDR3 length is 17 residues. In DNA, the CDR3 is TGCGCCAGCAGCCAAGATTTTACCGGACCAAGCACAGATACGCAGTATTTT. Its translation: CASSQDFTGPSTDTQYF.

V and J are TRBV5-6 and TRBJ2-3; D unresolved. This CDR3 contains 12 residues. Germline CDR1 SGHDT, CDR2 YYEEEE. V lost 4 bases and J 5 bases, leaving 8 bases between the germline ends. CDR3 in amino acids: CASSLRLDTQYF. As DNA, the CDR3 is TGTGCCAGCAGCCTAAGGTTAGATACGCAGTATTTT.

V gene TRBV5-1 combines with J gene TRBJ2-5, with D unresolved. With 4 bases removed from V and 2 bases from J, the gap between germline ends came to 9 bases. The CDR3 has 13 amino acids. Germline loops: CDR1 SGHRS, CDR2 YFSETQ. CDR3 DNA: TGCGCCAGCAGCCCACTCCCTCAAGAGACCCAGTACTTC. This encodes CASSPLPQETQYF.

This clone was seen a handful of times. The chain uses TRBV30 and TRBJ1-2, with D unresolved. Trimming stripped 1 base from V and 7 bases from J, with 19 bases between. The germline V gene has CDR1 GTSNPN and CDR2 SVGIG (reference sequence). The CDR3 has 15 amino acids. The CDR3, as DNA: TGTGCCTGGAGTGCCCCCCACGTGGGCTTGGGTGGCTACACCTTC. Protein product: CAWSAPHVGLGGYTF.

In its sample, this clone was seen once. The V call is TRBV6-5, the J call TRBJ1-1; a possible D gene is TRBD1 (5 bases). Trimming took 8 bases from V and 5 from J, leaving 18 bases between them. The CDR3 is made up of 14 amino acids. Germline-derived CDR1 and CDR2 are MNHEY and SVGAGI. The chain's CDR3 is CASPGSGWGTEAFF. The CDR3 DNA sequence: TGTGCCAGCCCCGGGTCGGGGTGGGGGACTGAAGCTTTCTTT.

This clone was found once. The CDR3 coding sequence is TGTGCCAGCTGTCGGGAATGGGGGAACACTGAAGCTTTCTTT. Its protein product is CASCREWGNTEAFF. The genes are TRBV18 and TRBJ1-1; no firm D call. This CDR3 has 14 amino acids. Deletions cut 7 bases from V and 1 base from J, with 13 bases between. In germline, CDR1 is KGHSH, CDR2 LQKENI.

This rearrangement joins TRBV5-1 to TRBJ2-7, with D possibly being TRBD1 or TRBD2 (7 bases each). This CDR3 is 14 amino acids long. Germline V CDR1 and CDR2: SGHRS, YFSETQ. Trimming took 0 bases from V and 6 from J, leaving 13 bases between them. The CDR3 nucleotides are TGCGCCAGCAGCTTGGTGCAGGGGGGGAGCGAGCAGTACTTC. Translation gives CASSLVQGGSEQYF.

The chain couples TRBV2 to TRBJ2-2, with D unresolved. The CDR3 runs 14 residues. Trimming removed 5 bases at V and 0 bases at J, with 7 bases between. Germline V lookup: CDR1 SNHLY, CDR2 FYNNEI. The CDR3 DNA sequence: TGTGCCAGCAGTAAGGGTCCGAACACCGGGGAGCTGTTTTTT. Amino acids: CASSKGPNTGELFF.

In this sample, this clone turned up once. The chain joins TRBV10-2 to TRBJ2-1, with 9 bases lining up with TRBD2. Per the germline V gene, CDR1 is WSHSY and CDR2 is SAAADI. The CDR3 length is 17 residues. V was pared by 10 bases and J by 2 bases, with 15 bases of the junction left unmatched. The CDR3 sequence is CATLGLAGLPTYNEQFF. The CDR3 DNA follows: TGCGCCACCCTGGGGCTAGCGGGACTCCCCACCTACAATGAGCAGTTCTTC.